The 23 T cell receptor beta chains below were found in one sample sequenced in a study of T cell repertoires in cytomegalovirus infection. TCRdb recomputed calls from the reads with MiXCR, one row per CDR3 protein. The data contain some 150,000 distinct CDR3 sequences, around a quarter of them singletons. The sample was PBMCs. The origin of the receptors is a human donor in good health (CMV status not recorded). Some clones in this sample may be carry-over from other donors' samples.

The chain employs TRBV4-1 and TRBJ2-7; a weak D match, TRBD2 (5 bases). V was shortened by 2 bases and J by 1 base, with 6 bases between the two germline ends. The CDR3 covers 13 residues. The germline gives CDR1 MGHRA, CDR2 YSYEKL. Here the CDR3 DNA reads TGCGCCAGCAGCCAACCGGGATCCTACGAGCAGTACTTC. It translates to CASSQPGSYEQYF.

Only a few counts were recorded for this clonotype. The gene calls are TRBV7-9 and TRBJ2-7; D could derive from TRBD1 or TRBD2 (5 bases each). Trimming pared 8 bases from V and 5 bases from J, leaving 22 bases between. Germline V gene sequence: CDR1 SEHNR, CDR2 FQNEAQ (reference sequence). The CDR3 is 15 residues long. CDR3 in DNA: TGTGCCAGCCCTTATATTAGGGGAAGGGACCACGAGCAGTACTTC. Residues: CASPYIRGRDHEQYF.

The chain is built from TRBV25-1 and TRBJ2-3; D gene uncertain. Germline V gives CDR1 MGHDK, CDR2 SYGVNS. Trimming shortened V by 1 base and J by 6 bases, and 11 bases separated the two germline ends. The CDR3 sequence is 14 residues long. The chain's CDR3 is CASSESRLLDTQYF. CDR3 nucleotides: TGTGCCAGCAGTGAATCGCGCCTGTTGGATACGCAGTATTTT. The variable domain in full, with the rest retrieved from reference TRBV25-1 and TRBJ2-3, is EADIYQTPRYLVIGTGKKITLECSQTMGHDKMYWYQQDPGMELHLIHYSYGVNSTEKGDLSSESTVSRIRTEHFPLTLESARPSHTSQYLCASSESRLLDTQYFGPGTRLTVL.

There are many counts of this clonotype. The rearrangement links TRBV7-9 to TRBJ2-3; D remains unclear. The CDR3 extends over 15 amino acids. V gave up 1 base and J gave up 0 bases, with 8 bases separating them. Germline V gives CDR1 SEHNR, CDR2 FQNEAQ (reference sequence). CDR3 protein: CASSLGVDSTDTQYF. DNA of the CDR3: TGTGCCAGCAGCTTAGGGGTCGATAGCACAGATACGCAGTATTTT.

This clonotype showed up many times. J is TRBJ1-5 and V is TRBV28; tentatively, D is TRBD1 (5 bases). There are 14 residues in the CDR3. Germline CDR1 reads MDHEN; CDR2 reads SYDVKM. Trimming shortened V by 3 bases and J by 4 bases, and 10 bases separated the two germline ends. CDR3 sequence: CASSFSGSNQPQHF. The DNA for the CDR3 is TGTGCCAGCAGTTTTTCAGGGAGTAATCAGCCCCAGCATTTT. Together with reference TRBV28 and TRBJ1-5, the CDR3 gives the full variable domain: DVKVTQSSRYLVKRTGEKVFLECVQDMDHENMFWYRQDPGLGLRLIYFSYDVKMKEKGDIPEGYSVSREKKERFSLILESASTNQTSMYLCASSFSGSNQPQHFGDGTRLSIL.

The V call is TRBV25-1, the J call TRBJ2-1; D may be TRBD1 (5 bases). The germline CDR1 and CDR2 sequences are MGHDK and SYGVNS. CDR3 length equals 13 residues. The ends were cut back, 6 bases at V and 10 bases at J, with 16 bases in the middle. In DNA form, the CDR3 reads TGTGCCAGCAGGACTGCGGACACCCTAGAGCAGTTCTTC. It translates to CASRTADTLEQFF.

The sample holds many counts of this clonotype. This chain connects TRBV7-2 to TRBJ2-1, with 9 bases lining up with TRBD2. With V trimmed by 5 bases and J by 5 bases, 7 bases remained unmatched. This CDR3 region has 15 residues. From germline, CDR1 is SGHTA and CDR2 FQGNSA. CDR3 coding DNA: TGTGCCAGCAGCGGACCGGGCGGGAGGGACAATGAGCAGTTCTTC. It yields the protein CASSGPGGRDNEQFF.

In its sample, this clonotype was seen many times. The chain links TRBV28 to TRBJ2-3; no clear D gene. The CDR3 totals 13 residues. Germline V gene data show CDR1 as MDHEN and CDR2 as SYDVKM. V lost 5 bases and J 2 bases, leaving 8 bases between the germline ends. CDR3 DNA sequence: TGTGCCAGCAGTCCGTCAGCCACAGATACGCAGTATTTT. Its translation is CASSPSATDTQYF.

The genes are TRBV29-1 and TRBJ1-1, with D maybe TRBD1 (6 bases). Germline V gives CDR1 SQVTM, CDR2 ANQGSEA. This CDR3 comprises 15 residues. The V gene lost 0 bases and the J gene lost 4 bases, with 15 bases spanning the gap. The DNA of the CDR3 is TGCAGCGTTGAAGATTGGCAGGGGTTGGGCACTGAAGCTTTCTTT. It is translated as CSVEDWQGLGTEAFF.

This clonotype was detected only a few times. DNA of the CDR3: TGTGCCAGCAGCTCGACCCTCTTGAACACTGAAGCTTTCTTT. This sequence encodes CASSSTLLNTEAFF. The V call is TRBV7-2, the J call TRBJ1-1; D is undetermined. V was trimmed by 4 bases and J by 0 bases, leaving 9 bases between them. The CDR3 has 14 residues. The V gene's germline CDR1 is SGHTA and CDR2 FQGNSA.

This clonotype was counted ten times or more. This chain joins TRBV7-8 and TRBJ2-1, with D hard to call. The germline gives CDR1 SGHVS, CDR2 FQNEAQ. This CDR3 is 13 amino acids long. V lost 4 bases to trimming and J lost 9 bases, with 13 bases between them. DNA of the CDR3: TGTGCCAGCAGCTCCCTGTTAGAGAGTGAGCAGTTCTTC. This sequence encodes CASSSLLESEQFF.

This clonotype was seen only a few times. The chain combines TRBV6-5 with TRBJ2-7; 15 nucleotides agree with TRBD2. After removal of 2 bases from V and 7 bases from J, the junction contained 3 bases not matched to a gene. The CDR3 length is 15 residues. Germline V gene data show CDR1 as MNHEY and CDR2 as SVGAGI. CDR3 amino acids: CASSYPGTSGREQYF. Written as DNA, the CDR3 is TGTGCCAGCAGTTACCCCGGGACTAGCGGGAGGGAGCAGTACTTC.

The V and J genes are TRBV2 and TRBJ2-2; D not resolved. V was clipped by 2 bases and J by 1 base, with 11 bases between them. Germline V gene data show CDR1 as SNHLY and CDR2 as FYNNEI. The CDR3 has 16 amino acids. Here the CDR3 DNA reads TGTGCCAGCAGTGAACATCAGGCCCAGAACACCGGGGAGCTGTTTTTT. Protein product: CASSEHQAQNTGELFF.

The V and J genes are TRBV19 and TRBJ2-3; D gene unclear. The CDR3 length is 16 residues. Germline V gives CDR1 LNHDA, CDR2 SQIVND (reference sequence). Deletions cut 1 base from V and 1 base from J, with 12 bases between. CDR3 coding DNA: TGTGCCAGTAGTATAGTAGGAGTATCTGGCACAGATACGCAGTATTTT. Translating it yields CASSIVGVSGTDTQYF.

V gene TRBV19 combines with J gene TRBJ2-1; tentatively, D is TRBD2 (5 bases). The CDR3 is made up of 14 amino acids. Trimming left V 7 bases short and J 3 bases short, with 13 bases between. CDR1 and CDR2 (germline): LNHDA, SQIVND (reference sequence). CDR3 region: CASISRENYNEQFF. In DNA, the CDR3 is TGTGCCAGTATCTCGAGGGAGAACTACAATGAGCAGTTCTTC.

This clonotype was counted many times. J is TRBJ2-3 and V is TRBV7-2; the match to TRBD1 covers 7 bases. The CDR3 consists of 19 residues. CDR1 is SGHTA and CDR2 is FQGNSA in the germline V gene. V was clipped by 2 bases and J by 0 bases; unmatched bases: 14. CDR3 nucleotides: TGTGCCAGCAGCTTAAGGGGGCGTTTAGCGCGGACTAGCACAGATACGCAGTATTTT. This codes for CASSLRGRLARTSTDTQYF.

Only a few counts were recorded for this clonotype. The V and J genes are TRBV20-1 and TRBJ2-2; a weak D match, TRBD2 (6 bases). This CDR3 contains 14 residues. V gave up 3 bases and J gave up 5 bases, with 13 bases separating them. Germline loops: CDR1 DFQATT, CDR2 SNEGSKA (reference sequence). CDR3 DNA sequence: TGCAGTGCTAGTCAGGCTAGCGTAACCGGGGAGCTGTTTTTT. This translates into CSASQASVTGELFF.

The rearrangement links TRBV28 to TRBJ1-2; D ambiguous. Trimming stripped 8 bases from V and 3 bases from J, with 4 bases between. This CDR3 is built from 10 residues. From germline, CDR1 is MDHEN and CDR2 SYDVKM. This CDR3 reads CASGYYGYTF. The DNA for the CDR3 is TGTGCCAGCGGGTACTATGGCTACACCTTC.

This clonotype was picked up many times. The chain employs TRBV7-2 and TRBJ2-3; TRBD2 matches at 10 bases. The CDR3 has 16 residues. The ends lost 5 bases at V and 5 bases at J; junction bases unmatched: 10. CDR1 SGHTA and CDR2 FQGNSA come from the germline V gene. This CDR3 is CASSAASGRRGDTQYF. The CDR3 coding sequence is TGTGCCAGCAGCGCTGCTAGCGGGAGAAGGGGAGATACGCAGTATTTT. Full variable domain (outside the CDR3, taken from reference TRBV7-2 and TRBJ2-3): GAGVSQSPSNKVTEKGKDVELRCDPISGHTALYWYRQSLGQGLEFLIYFQGNSAPDKSGLPSDRFSAERTGGSVSTLTIQRTQQEDSAVYLCASSAASGRRGDTQYFGPGTRLTVL.

V gene TRBV20-1 combines with J gene TRBJ2-7; 7 bases align to TRBD1. The V and J ends lost 2 bases and 1 base, in that order; junction bases with no gene match: 5. The germline gives CDR1 DFQATT, CDR2 SNEGSKA (reference sequence). The CDR3 spans 14 residues. CDR3 DNA sequence: TGCAGTGCTAGATCGGACAGGACTTCCTACGAGCAGTACTTC. Translation: CSARSDRTSYEQYF.

CDR3 amino acids: CASSHRDQGYAEAFF. CDR3 bases: TGTGCCAGCAGCCACCGGGACCAGGGGTATGCTGAAGCTTTCTTT. The chain employs TRBV7-6 and TRBJ1-1; possible D gene TRBD1, 6 bases. Trimming cost V 5 bases and J 6 bases, with 19 bases left between them. The CDR3 covers 15 residues. Per the germline V gene, CDR1 is SGHVS and CDR2 is FNYEAQ.

This clonotype has at least ten counts. This rearrangement joins TRBV7-6 to TRBJ1-1; 7 bases map to TRBD1. This CDR3 has 13 residues. The germline V gene encodes CDR1 SGHVS and CDR2 FNYEAQ. V was pared by 4 bases and J by 8 bases, with 7 bases of the junction left unmatched. This chain's CDR3 is CASSSELTGEAFF. The CDR3 DNA follows: TGTGCCAGCAGCTCAGAGTTGACAGGGGAAGCTTTCTTT. Using reference TRBV7-6 and TRBJ1-1 for the parts outside the CDR3, the full variable domain is GAGVSQSPRYKVTKRGQDVALRCDPISGHVSLYWYRQALGQGPEFLTYFNYEAQQDKSGLPNDRFSAERPEGSISTLTIQRTEQRDSAMYRCASSSELTGEAFFGQGTRLTVV.

This clonotype was seen a handful of times. The chain employs TRBV28 and TRBJ1-5; D remains ambiguous. The CDR3 loop spans 12 amino acids. CDR1 MDHEN and CDR2 SYDVKM come from the germline V gene. The V and J ends lost 2 bases and 6 bases respectively, with 5 bases between them. For the CDR3, the DNA is TGTGCCAGCAGTTTAGGGCCTCAGCCCCAGCATTTT. Translating gives CASSLGPQPQHF. The complete variable domain, with remaining parts taken from reference TRBV28 and TRBJ1-5, reads DVKVTQSSRYLVKRTGEKVFLECVQDMDHENMFWYRQDPGLGLRLIYFSYDVKMKEKGDIPEGYSVSREKKERFSLILESASTNQTSMYLCASSLGPQPQHFGDGTRLSIL.